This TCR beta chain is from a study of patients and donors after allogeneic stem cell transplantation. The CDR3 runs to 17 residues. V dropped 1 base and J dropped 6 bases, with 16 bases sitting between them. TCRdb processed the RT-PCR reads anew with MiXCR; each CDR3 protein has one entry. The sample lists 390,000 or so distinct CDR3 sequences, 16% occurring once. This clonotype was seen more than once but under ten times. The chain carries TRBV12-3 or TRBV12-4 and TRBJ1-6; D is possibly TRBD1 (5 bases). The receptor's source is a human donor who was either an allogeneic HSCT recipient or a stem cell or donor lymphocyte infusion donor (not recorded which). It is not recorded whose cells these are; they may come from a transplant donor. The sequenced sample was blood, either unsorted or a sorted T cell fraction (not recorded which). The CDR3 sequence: CASSLEVPGRINSPLHF. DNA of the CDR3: TGTGCCAGCAGTTTAGAAGTCCCGGGACGGATTAATTCACCCCTCCACTTT.